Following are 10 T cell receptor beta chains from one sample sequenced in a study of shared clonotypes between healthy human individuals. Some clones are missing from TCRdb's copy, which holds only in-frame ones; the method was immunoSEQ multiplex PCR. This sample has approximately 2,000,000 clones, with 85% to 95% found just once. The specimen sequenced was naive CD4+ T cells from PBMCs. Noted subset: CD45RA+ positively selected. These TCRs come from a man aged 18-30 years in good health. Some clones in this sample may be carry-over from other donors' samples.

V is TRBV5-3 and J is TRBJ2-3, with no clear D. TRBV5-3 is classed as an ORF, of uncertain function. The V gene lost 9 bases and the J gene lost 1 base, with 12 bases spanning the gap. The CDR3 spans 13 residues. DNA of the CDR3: TGTGCCATCCCGTTGGCGGGCACAGATACGCAGTATTTT. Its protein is CAIPLAGTDTQYF.

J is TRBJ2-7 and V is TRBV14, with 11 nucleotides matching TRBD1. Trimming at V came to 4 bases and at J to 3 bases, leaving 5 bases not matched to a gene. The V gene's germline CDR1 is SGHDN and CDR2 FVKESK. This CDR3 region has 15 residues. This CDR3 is CASSLGGTGGYEQYF. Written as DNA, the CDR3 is TGTGCCAGCAGCCTCGGGGGGACAGGGGGCTACGAGCAGTACTTC.

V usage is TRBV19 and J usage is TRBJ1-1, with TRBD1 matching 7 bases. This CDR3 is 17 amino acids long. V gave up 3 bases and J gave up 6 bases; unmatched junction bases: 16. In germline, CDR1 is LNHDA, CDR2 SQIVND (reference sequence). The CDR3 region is CASSISLRQGVISEAFF. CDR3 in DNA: TGTGCCAGTAGTATTTCCCTCCGACAGGGTGTTATTTCTGAAGCTTTCTTT.

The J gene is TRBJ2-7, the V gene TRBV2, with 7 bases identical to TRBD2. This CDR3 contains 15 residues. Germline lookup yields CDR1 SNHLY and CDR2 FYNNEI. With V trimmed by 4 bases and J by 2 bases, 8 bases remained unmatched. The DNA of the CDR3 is TGTGCCAGCAGTGGGGACGGGAGGACCACCTACGAGCAGTACTTC. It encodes CASSGDGRTTYEQYF.

CDR3 protein: CASSLNGGVAGANYGYTF. The CDR3 nucleotides read TGTGCCAGCAGCTTAAATGGAGGGGTGGCAGGGGCTAACTATGGCTACACCTTC. This chain joins TRBV7-3 and TRBJ1-2; possibly TRBD1 for D (6 bases). V was pared by 1 base and J by 0 bases, with 18 bases between. There are 18 residues in the CDR3. Germline values: CDR1 SGHTA, CDR2 FQGTGA.

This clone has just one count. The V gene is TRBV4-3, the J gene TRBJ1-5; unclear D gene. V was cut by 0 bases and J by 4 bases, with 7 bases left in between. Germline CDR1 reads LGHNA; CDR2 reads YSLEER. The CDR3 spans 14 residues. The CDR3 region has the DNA TGCGCCAGCAGCCAAGACAAGGCTAATCAGCCCCAGCATTTT. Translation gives CASSQDKANQPQHF.

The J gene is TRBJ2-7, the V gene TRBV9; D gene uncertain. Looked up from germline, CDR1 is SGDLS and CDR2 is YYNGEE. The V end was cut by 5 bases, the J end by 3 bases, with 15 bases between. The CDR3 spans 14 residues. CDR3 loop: CASSGTPQDYEQYF. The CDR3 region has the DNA TGTGCCAGCAGTGGAACACCCCAGGACTACGAGCAGTACTTC. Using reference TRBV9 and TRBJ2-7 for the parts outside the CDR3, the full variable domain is DSGVTQTPKHLITATGQRVTLRCSPRSGDLSVYWYQQSLDQGLQFLIQYYNGEERAKGNILERFSAQQFPDLHSELNLSSLELGDSALYFCASSGTPQDYEQYFGPGTRLTVT.

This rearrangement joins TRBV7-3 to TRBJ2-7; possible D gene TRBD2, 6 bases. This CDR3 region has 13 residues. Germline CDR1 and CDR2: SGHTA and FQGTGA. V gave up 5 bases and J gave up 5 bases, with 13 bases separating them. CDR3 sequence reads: CASSRRDADEQYF. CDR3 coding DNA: TGTGCCAGCAGCCGGCGGGACGCGGACGAGCAGTACTTC.

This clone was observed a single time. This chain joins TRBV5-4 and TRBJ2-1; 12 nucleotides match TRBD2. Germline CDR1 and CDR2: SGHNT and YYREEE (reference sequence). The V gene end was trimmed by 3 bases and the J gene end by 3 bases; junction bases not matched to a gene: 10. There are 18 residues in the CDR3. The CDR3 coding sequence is TGTGCCAGCAGCTCCGCTAGCGGGAGGGCCTCGGGCTACAATGAGCAGTTCTTC. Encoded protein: CASSSASGRASGYNEQFF.

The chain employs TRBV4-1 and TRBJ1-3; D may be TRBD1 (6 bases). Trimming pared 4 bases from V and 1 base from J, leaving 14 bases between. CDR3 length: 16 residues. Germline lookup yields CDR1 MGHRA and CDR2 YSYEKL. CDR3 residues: CASSRLRGPSGNTIYF. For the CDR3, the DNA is TGCGCCAGCAGCCGGCTCAGGGGACCTTCTGGAAACACCATATATTTT.